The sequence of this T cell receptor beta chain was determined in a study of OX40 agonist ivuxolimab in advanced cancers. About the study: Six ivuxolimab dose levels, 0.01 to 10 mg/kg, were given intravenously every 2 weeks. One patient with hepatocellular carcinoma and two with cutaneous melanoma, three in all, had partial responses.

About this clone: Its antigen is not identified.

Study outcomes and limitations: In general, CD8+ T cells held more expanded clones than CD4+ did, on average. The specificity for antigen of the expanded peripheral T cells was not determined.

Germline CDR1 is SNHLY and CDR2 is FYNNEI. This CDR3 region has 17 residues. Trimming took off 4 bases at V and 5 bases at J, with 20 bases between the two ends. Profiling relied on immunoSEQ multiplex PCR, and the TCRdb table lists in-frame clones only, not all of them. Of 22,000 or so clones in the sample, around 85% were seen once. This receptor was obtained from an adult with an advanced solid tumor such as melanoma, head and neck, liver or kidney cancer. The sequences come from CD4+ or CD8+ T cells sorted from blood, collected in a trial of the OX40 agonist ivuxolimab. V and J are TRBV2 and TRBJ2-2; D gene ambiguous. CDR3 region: CASSVSVEITTTGELFF. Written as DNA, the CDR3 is TGTGCCAGCAGTGTTTCGGTGGAAATCACCACAACCGGGGAGCTGTTTTTT. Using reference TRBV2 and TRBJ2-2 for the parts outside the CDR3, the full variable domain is EPEVTQTPSHQVTQMGQEVILRCVPISNHLYFYWYRQILGQKVEFLVSFYNNEISEKSEIFDDQFSVERPDGSNFTLKIRSTKLEDSAMYFCASSVSVEITTTGELFFGEGSRLTVL.